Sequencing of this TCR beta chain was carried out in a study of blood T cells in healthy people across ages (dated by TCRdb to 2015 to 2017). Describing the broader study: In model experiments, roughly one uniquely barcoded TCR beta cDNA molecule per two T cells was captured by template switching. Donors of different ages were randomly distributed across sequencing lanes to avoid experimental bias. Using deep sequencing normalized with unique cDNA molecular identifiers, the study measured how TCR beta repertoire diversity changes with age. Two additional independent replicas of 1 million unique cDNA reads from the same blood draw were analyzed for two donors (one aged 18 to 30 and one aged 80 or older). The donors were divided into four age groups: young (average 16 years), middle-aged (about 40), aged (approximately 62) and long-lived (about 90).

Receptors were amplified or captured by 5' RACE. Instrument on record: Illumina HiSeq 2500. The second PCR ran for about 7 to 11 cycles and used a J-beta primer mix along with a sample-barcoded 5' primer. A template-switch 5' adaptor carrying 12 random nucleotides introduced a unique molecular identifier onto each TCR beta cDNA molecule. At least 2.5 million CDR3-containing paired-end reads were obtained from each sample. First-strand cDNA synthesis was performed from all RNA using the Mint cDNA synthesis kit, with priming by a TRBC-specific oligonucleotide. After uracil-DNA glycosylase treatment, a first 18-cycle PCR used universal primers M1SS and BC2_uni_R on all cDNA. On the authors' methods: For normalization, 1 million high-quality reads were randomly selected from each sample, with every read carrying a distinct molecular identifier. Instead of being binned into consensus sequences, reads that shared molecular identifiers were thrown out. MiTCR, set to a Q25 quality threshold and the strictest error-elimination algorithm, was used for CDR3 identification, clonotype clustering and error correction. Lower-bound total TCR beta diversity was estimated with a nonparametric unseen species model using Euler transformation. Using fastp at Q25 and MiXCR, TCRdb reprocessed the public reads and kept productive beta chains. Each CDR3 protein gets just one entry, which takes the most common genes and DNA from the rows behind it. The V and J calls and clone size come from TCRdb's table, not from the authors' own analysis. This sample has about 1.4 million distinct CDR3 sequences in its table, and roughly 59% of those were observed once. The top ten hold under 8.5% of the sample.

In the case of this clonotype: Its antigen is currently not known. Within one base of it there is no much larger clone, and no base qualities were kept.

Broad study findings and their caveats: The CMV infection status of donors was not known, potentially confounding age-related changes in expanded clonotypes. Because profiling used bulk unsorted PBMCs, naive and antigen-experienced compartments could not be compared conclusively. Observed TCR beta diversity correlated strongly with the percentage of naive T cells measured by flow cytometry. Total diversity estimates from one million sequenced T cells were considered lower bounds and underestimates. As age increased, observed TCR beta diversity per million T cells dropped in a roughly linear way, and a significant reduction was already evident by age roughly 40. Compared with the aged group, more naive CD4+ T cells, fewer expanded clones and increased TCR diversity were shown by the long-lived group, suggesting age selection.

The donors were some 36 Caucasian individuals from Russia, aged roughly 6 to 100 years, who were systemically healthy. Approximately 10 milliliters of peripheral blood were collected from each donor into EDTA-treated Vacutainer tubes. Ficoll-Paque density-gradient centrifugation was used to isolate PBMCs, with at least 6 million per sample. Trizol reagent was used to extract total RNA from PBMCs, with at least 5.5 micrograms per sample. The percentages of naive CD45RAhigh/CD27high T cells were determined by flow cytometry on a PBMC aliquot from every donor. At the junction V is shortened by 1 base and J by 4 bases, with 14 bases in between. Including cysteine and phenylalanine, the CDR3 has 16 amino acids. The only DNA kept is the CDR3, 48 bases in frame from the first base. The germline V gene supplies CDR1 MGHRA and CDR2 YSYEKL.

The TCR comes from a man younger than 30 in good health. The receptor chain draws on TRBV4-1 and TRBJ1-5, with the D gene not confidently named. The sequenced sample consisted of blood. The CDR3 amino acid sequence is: CASSQGDSWPNQPQHF. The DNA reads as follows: TGCGCCAGCAGCCAAGGCGATTCTTGGCCTAATCAGCCCCAGCATTTT.